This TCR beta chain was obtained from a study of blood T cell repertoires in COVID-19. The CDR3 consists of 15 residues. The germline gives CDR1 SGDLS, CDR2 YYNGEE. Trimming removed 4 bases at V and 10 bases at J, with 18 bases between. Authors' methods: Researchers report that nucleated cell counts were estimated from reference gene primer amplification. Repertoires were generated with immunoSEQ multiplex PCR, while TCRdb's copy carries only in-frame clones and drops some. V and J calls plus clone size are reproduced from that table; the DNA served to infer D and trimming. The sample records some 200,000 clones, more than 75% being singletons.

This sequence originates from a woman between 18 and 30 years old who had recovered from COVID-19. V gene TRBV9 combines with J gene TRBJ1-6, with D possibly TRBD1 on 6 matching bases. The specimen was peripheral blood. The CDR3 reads CASSISPDRSSPLHF. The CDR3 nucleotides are TGTGCCAGCAGCATATCTCCCGACAGGTCGTCACCCCTCCACTTT.